The 5 T cell receptor beta chains in this list originate from one sample, sequenced in a study of blood T cell repertoires in COVID-19. This table comes from immunoSEQ multiplex PCR, and its TCRdb copy is limited to in-frame clones, with some not included. This sample has 200,000 to 250,000 clones; approximately 86% occur once, and the top ten carry 3%. Material: peripheral blood. These receptor sequences come from a young woman who had recovered from COVID-19.

The chain joins TRBV6-6 to TRBJ1-1; D is possibly TRBD1 (5 bases). This CDR3 has 15 amino acids. Germline V gene sequence: CDR1 MNHNY, CDR2 SVGAGI (reference sequence). With 2 bases removed from V and 6 bases from J, the gap between germline ends came to 16 bases. CDR3 coding DNA: TGTGCCAGCAGTTACGTCCAGGGAAGTGGTTCTGAAGCTTTCTTT. Translating it yields CASSYVQGSGSEAFF.

V is TRBV5-4 and J is TRBJ2-7; D possibly corresponds to TRBD1 (6 bases). The germline V gene has CDR1 SGHNT and CDR2 YYREEE (reference sequence). CDR3 length: 14 residues. V was pared by 3 bases and J by 5 bases, with 15 bases between. In nucleotides, the CDR3 is TGTGCCAGCAGCTGGCAGGACAGAGAGAACGAGCAGTACTTC. Amino acid sequence: CASSWQDRENEQYF.

The rearrangement joins TRBV7-6 to TRBJ2-3, with 9 bases matching TRBD1. The CDR3 covers 16 residues. Germline V gene sequence: CDR1 SGHVS, CDR2 FNYEAQ. The V segment lost 5 bases and the J segment 1 base; nucleotides outside the gene matches: 7. The CDR3 DNA reads as TGTGCCAGCAGCCAGGACAGGGGTCGAGGCACAGATACGCAGTATTTT. It yields the protein CASSQDRGRGTDTQYF.

This clone was observed a single time. The CDR3 here is CASSLGGLPHNEQFF. The CDR3 DNA follows: TGTGCCAGCAGTTTAGGGGGCTTACCCCACAATGAGCAGTTCTTC. The chain couples TRBV27 to TRBJ2-1; the D gene is possibly TRBD1 (6 bases). Germline lookup yields CDR1 MNHEY and CDR2 SMNVEV (reference sequence). V was shortened by 2 bases and J by 5 bases, with 13 bases between the two germline ends. The CDR3 sequence is 15 residues long.

CDR3 region: CARSRFRVDDYGYTF. CDR3 bases: TGTGCCAGAAGCCGATTCAGGGTTGATGACTATGGCTACACCTTC. This rearrangement joins TRBV5-3 to TRBJ1-2, with D perhaps TRBD1 (5 bases). TRBV5-3 is recorded as an ORF, its role being uncertain. With 4 bases removed from V and 3 bases from J, the gap between germline ends came to 16 bases. CDR3 length equals 15 residues.